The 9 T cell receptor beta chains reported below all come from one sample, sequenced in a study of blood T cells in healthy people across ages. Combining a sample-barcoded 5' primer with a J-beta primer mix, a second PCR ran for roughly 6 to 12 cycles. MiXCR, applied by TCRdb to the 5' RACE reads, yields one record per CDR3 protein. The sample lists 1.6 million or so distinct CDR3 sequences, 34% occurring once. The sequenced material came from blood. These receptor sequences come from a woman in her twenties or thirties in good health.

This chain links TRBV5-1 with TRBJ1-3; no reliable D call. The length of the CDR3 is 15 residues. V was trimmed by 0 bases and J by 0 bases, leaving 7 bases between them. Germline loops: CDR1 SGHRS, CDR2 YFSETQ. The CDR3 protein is CASSLESSSGNTIYF. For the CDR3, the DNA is TGCGCCAGCAGCTTGGAATCGAGCTCTGGAAACACCATATATTTT.

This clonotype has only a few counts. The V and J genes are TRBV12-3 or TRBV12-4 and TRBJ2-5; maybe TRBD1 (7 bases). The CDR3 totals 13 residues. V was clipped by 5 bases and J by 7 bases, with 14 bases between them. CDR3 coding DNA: TGTGCCAGCAGTAACCAGGGGGGAGGGACCCAGTACTTC. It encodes CASSNQGGGTQYF.

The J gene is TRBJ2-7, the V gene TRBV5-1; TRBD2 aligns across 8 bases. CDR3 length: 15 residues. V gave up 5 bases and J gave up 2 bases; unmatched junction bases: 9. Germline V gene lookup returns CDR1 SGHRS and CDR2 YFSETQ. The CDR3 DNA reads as TGCGCCAGCAGTGTACCAGCGGGGGAGACCTACGAGCAGTACTTC. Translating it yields CASSVPAGETYEQYF.

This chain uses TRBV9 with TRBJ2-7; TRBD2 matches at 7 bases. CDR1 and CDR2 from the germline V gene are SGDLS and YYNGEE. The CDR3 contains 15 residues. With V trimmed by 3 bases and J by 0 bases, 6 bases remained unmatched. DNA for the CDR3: TGTGCCAGCAGCGCCTTTAGCGGGTTCTCCTACGAGCAGTACTTC. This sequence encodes CASSAFSGFSYEQYF.

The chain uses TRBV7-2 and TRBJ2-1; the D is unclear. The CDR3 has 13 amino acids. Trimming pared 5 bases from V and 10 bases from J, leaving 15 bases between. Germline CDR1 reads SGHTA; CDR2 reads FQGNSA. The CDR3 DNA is TGTGCCAGCAGCCGATCCACGCTGGGCGAGCAGTTCTTC. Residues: CASSRSTLGEQFF.

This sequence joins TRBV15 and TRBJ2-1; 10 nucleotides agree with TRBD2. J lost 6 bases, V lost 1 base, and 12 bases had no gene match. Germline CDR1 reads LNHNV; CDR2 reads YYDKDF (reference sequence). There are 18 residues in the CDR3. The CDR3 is CATSRGTPGLAQINEQFF. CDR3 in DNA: TGTGCCACCAGCAGAGGGACCCCGGGACTAGCGCAAATCAATGAGCAGTTCTTC.

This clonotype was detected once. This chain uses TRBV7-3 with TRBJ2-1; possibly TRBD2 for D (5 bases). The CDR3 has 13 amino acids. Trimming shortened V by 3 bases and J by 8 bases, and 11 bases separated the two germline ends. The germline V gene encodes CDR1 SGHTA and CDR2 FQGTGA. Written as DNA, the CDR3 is TGTGCCAGCAGCTTCGGGGTGATGGATGAGCAGTTCTTC. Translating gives CASSFGVMDEQFF. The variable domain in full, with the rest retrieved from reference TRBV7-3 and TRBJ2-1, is GAGVSQTPSNKVTEKGKYVELRCDPISGHTALYWYRQSLGQGPEFLIYFQGTGAADDSGLPNDRFFAVRPEGSVSTLKIQRTERGDSAVYLCASSFGVMDEQFFGPGTRLTVL.

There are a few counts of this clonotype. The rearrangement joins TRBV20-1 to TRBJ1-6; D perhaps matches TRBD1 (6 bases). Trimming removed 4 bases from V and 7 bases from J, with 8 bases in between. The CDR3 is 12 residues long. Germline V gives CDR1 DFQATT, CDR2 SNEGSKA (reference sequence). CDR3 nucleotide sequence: TGCAGTGCTACAACAGGGAATTCACCCCTCCACTTT. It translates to CSATTGNSPLHF.

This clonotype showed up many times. For the CDR3, the DNA is TGCGCCAGCAGCTTAAGTAACGGCGGGAAGGCAATTGTCGGCTACACCTTC. Residues: CASSLSNGGKAIVGYTF. The rearrangement uses TRBV5-1 and TRBJ1-2; D gene uncertain. The CDR3 spans 17 residues. Germline loops: CDR1 SGHRS, CDR2 YFSETQ. Trimming left V 2 bases short and J 8 bases short, with 25 bases between. The variable domain in full, with the rest retrieved from reference TRBV5-1 and TRBJ1-2, is KAGVTQTPRYLIKTRGQQVTLSCSPISGHRSVSWYQQTPGQGLQFLFEYFSETQRNKGNFPGRFSGRQFSNSRSEMNVSTLELGDSALYLCASSLSNGGKAIVGYTFGSGTRLTVV.